The rows below give T cell receptor beta chains drawn from one sample of a study of T cell changes during pregnancy in multiple sclerosis. TCRdb's copy holds only in-frame clones and misses some; the assay was immunoSEQ multiplex PCR. The sample lists approximately 35,000 clones, approximately 92% occurring once. The sample consisted of PBMCs (not recorded whether the cells were cultured). The receptors here all came from a female donor with multiple sclerosis, enrolled in a pregnancy study. The CDR3 runs from the conserved cysteine through the conserved F or W. Each record gives: clone size, J gene, V gene, D gene, CDR3 DNA, CDR3 protein. The D gene is left open where the match is weak. Clone size, where shown, is once, few, many, or a class for clones that have expanded.

size: -; J: TRBJ1-3; V: TRBV6-5; D: -; DNA: TGTGCCAGCAGTCAGTCCTCTGGAAACACCATATATTTT; CDR3: CASSQSSGNTIYF
size: -; J: TRBJ2-1; V: TRBV2; D: -; DNA: TGTGCCAGCAGTGAACCCCTGAACAATGAGCAGTTCTTC; CDR3: CASSEPLNNEQFF
size: -; J: TRBJ1-1; V: TRBV7-2; D: -; DNA: TGTGCCAGCAGCTTAGTTTTCGGGAACACTGAAGCTTTCTTT; CDR3: CASSLVFGNTEAFF
size: -; J: TRBJ2-1; V: TRBV28; D: -; DNA: TGTGCCAGCAGTTTAATTATCTTAAATGAGCAGTTCTTC; CDR3: CASSLIILNEQFF
size: -; J: TRBJ1-1; V: TRBV7-9; D: TRBD1; DNA: TGTGCCAGCAGCTCCGGGACAGGGCAGGGGAACACTGAAGCTTTCTTT; CDR3: CASSSGTGQGNTEAFF
size: -; J: TRBJ2-7; V: TRBV19; D: -; DNA: TGTGCCAGTAGTACCACCCACCTGTACGAGCAGTACTTC; CDR3: CASSTTHLYEQYF
size: -; J: TRBJ1-5; V: TRBV5-1; D: -; DNA: TGCGCCAGCAGCTTGGCAGGGGAGGGACATCAGCCCCAGCATTTT; CDR3: CASSLAGEGHQPQHF
size: -; J: TRBJ1-1; V: TRBV18; D: -; DNA: TGTGCCAGCTCTAAGACAGCTATGAACACTGAAGCTTTCTTT; CDR3: CASSKTAMNTEAFF
size: -; J: TRBJ1-1; V: TRBV11-3; D: -; DNA: TGTGCCAGCAGCTTGGATGGGAACACTGAAGCTTTCTTT; CDR3: CASSLDGNTEAFF
size: -; J: TRBJ2-5; V: TRBV7-2; D: TRBD1; DNA: TGTGCCAGCACCAGAGACAGGGCGGAGACCCAGTACTTC; CDR3: CASTRDRAETQYF
size: -; J: TRBJ2-7; V: TRBV27; D: -; DNA: TGTGCCAGCAGCTACGAGCAGTACTTC; CDR3: CASSYEQYF
size: -; J: TRBJ2-7; V: TRBV9; D: TRBD2; DNA: TGTGCCAGCAGCGTAGCGGCGGGAGGGTACTACGAGCAGTACTTC; CDR3: CASSVAAGGYYEQYF
size: -; J: TRBJ1-2; V: TRBV11-2; D: -; DNA: TGTGCCAGCACCGGTTCGGACTATGGCTACACCTTC; CDR3: CASTGSDYGYTF
size: -; J: TRBJ1-2; V: TRBV5-6; D: -; DNA: TGTGCCAGCAGCTTGGCGGGTCGGGGGGGCAGCTATGGCTACACCTTC; CDR3: CASSLAGRGGSYGYTF
size: -; J: TRBJ1-5; V: TRBV6-1; D: -; DNA: TGTGCCAGCACCTGGCAGGGTGATCAGCCCCAGCATTTT; CDR3: CASTWQGDQPQHF
size: -; J: TRBJ2-3; V: TRBV7-9; D: -; DNA: TGTGCCAGCAGCCCGGGCCTAAGCACAGATACGCAGTATTTT; CDR3: CASSPGLSTDTQYF
size: -; J: TRBJ2-3; V: TRBV5-4; D: TRBD2; DNA: TGTGCCAGCAGCTTGGCCGCGGGAGACACAGATACGCAGTATTTT; CDR3: CASSLAAGDTDTQYF
size: -; J: TRBJ2-5; V: TRBV25-1; D: -; DNA: TGTGCCAGCAGTGAAGACGAGACCCAGTACTTC; CDR3: CASSEDETQYF
size: -; J: TRBJ2-1; V: TRBV4-1; D: -; DNA: TGCGCCAGCAGCCAAGATGTTAGGAGGGTTGGAGGTGAGCAGTTCTTC; CDR3: CASSQDVRRVGGEQFF
size: few; J: TRBJ1-1; V: TRBV28; D: -; DNA: TGTGCCAGCACAAAAGAATTGAACACTGAAGCTTTCTTT; CDR3: CASTKELNTEAFF
size: -; J: TRBJ2-7; V: TRBV5-4; D: TRBD2; DNA: TGTGCCAGCAGCTTGGGGGTTAGCGGGAGCTACGAGCAGTACTTC; CDR3: CASSLGVSGSYEQYF
size: -; J: TRBJ2-7; V: TRBV11-2; D: -; DNA: TGTGCCAGCAGCTTACAGGGATTTTTCTACGAGCAGTACTTC; CDR3: CASSLQGFFYEQYF
size: -; J: TRBJ2-5; V: TRBV29-1; D: -; DNA: TGCAGCGTTGAAGGGCCGGGGCGGGAGACCCAGTACTTC; CDR3: CSVEGPGRETQYF
size: -; J: TRBJ2-1; V: TRBV4-2; D: -; DNA: TGTGCCAGCAGCTATACCTTACTTCACCGATACAATGAGCAGTTCTTC; CDR3: CASSYTLLHRYNEQFF
size: -; J: TRBJ2-3; V: TRBV11-2; D: TRBD1; DNA: TGTGCCAGCAGCTCACAGGGGGCCACAGATACGCAGTATTTT; CDR3: CASSSQGATDTQYF
size: -; J: TRBJ2-3; V: TRBV7-6; D: -; DNA: TGTGCCAGCGTTCCGGAAAACACAGATACGCAGTATTTT; CDR3: CASVPENTDTQYF
size: -; J: TRBJ2-3; V: TRBV25-1; D: TRBD1; DNA: TGTGCCAGCAGCCCTAAGGGGACAGGGGTTCGGGGGACAGATACGCAGTATTTT; CDR3: CASSPKGTGVRGTDTQYF
size: -; J: TRBJ2-3; V: TRBV28; D: -; DNA: TGTGCCAGCACCGTGGCGGGGCTTAGCACAGATACGCAGTATTTT; CDR3: CASTVAGLSTDTQYF
size: -; J: TRBJ2-7; V: TRBV5-6; D: -; DNA: TGTGCCAGCAGCTTGGGAACAGGGGCGGGGTACGAGCAGTACTTC; CDR3: CASSLGTGAGYEQYF
size: -; J: TRBJ2-7; V: TRBV5-4; D: -; DNA: TGTGCCAGCAGCTTGGATTACGTAGGCTACGAGCAGTACTTC; CDR3: CASSLDYVGYEQYF
size: -; J: TRBJ2-1; V: TRBV6-1; D: -; DNA: TGTGCCAGCAGTGAAGACCCCCGCAATGAGCAGTTCTTC; CDR3: CASSEDPRNEQFF
size: -; J: TRBJ1-4; V: TRBV2; D: -; DNA: TGTGCCAGCCAGAAGGGGGAGGGGAATGAAAAACTGTTTTTT; CDR3: CASQKGEGNEKLFF
size: -; J: TRBJ2-5; V: TRBV6-5; D: -; DNA: TGTGCCAGCACCAAGGGTGGTTCGCACGTGGAGACCCAGTACTTC; CDR3: CASTKGGSHVETQYF
size: -; J: TRBJ1-2; V: TRBV7-2; D: -; DNA: TGTGCCAGCAGCTCAAAAGCCTCAGGGTCGGGCGGCTACACCTTC; CDR3: CASSSKASGSGGYTF
size: -; J: TRBJ2-3; V: TRBV13; D: -; DNA: TGTGCCAGCAGCTTATCGTGGGATACGCAGTATTTT; CDR3: CASSLSWDTQYF
size: once; J: TRBJ2-7; V: TRBV23-1; D: -; DNA: TGCGCCAGCAGTCAATACCCACCCGATAGATACGAGCAGTACTTC; CDR3: CASSQYPPDRYEQYF
size: few; J: TRBJ2-1; V: TRBV2; D: TRBD2; DNA: TGTGCCAGCAGTCCAACCACGGGAGGCTCCTACAATGAGCAGTTCTTC; CDR3: CASSPTTGGSYNEQFF
size: -; J: TRBJ1-1; V: TRBV5-1; D: -; DNA: TGCGCCAGCAGCTTGTATACGAACACTGAAGCTTTCTTT; CDR3: CASSLYTNTEAFF
size: once; J: TRBJ2-1; V: TRBV6-1; D: -; DNA: TGTGCCAGCGGGGATGAGCAGTTCTTC; CDR3: CASGDEQFF
size: -; J: TRBJ2-3; V: TRBV4-1; D: -; DNA: TGCGCCAGCAGCCCCTGGAGAGGAATTTCAGATACGCAGTATTTT; CDR3: CASSPWRGISDTQYF
size: -; J: TRBJ1-1; V: TRBV5-4; D: TRBD1; DNA: TGTGCCAGCAGCTTGGGGCAGGGGGAGTTGACTGAAGCTTTCTTT; CDR3: CASSLGQGELTEAFF
size: once; J: TRBJ1-2; V: TRBV7-2; D: -; DNA: TGTGCCAGCAGCCTCACCTCGGGGGGGAACTATGGCTACACCTTC; CDR3: CASSLTSGGNYGYTF
size: -; J: TRBJ2-3; V: TRBV30; D: TRBD2; DNA: TGTGCCTGGAGTGTACTGGCGCGGGAGGGCACAGATACGCAGTATTTT; CDR3: CAWSVLAREGTDTQYF
size: -; J: TRBJ1-3; V: TRBV5-1; D: -; DNA: TGCGCCAGCAGCTTGGGGGACTCTGGAAACACCATATATTTT; CDR3: CASSLGDSGNTIYF